The table lists the clone carrying this T cell receptor beta chain with a few counts. What it binds is not known. This record belongs to a study of T cells in Graves' hyperthyroidism and ophthalmopathy. Overall study results and limits: In blood, most of the thyroid clonotypes expanded above 0.001 were also present.

The definition of stable Graves' hyperthyroidism was no ophthalmopathy progression within 18 months. Researchers took RNA transcripts and amplified the TCR beta CDR3 regions from them. First-round RT-PCR targeting the TCR CDR3 was performed with the HTBI primer set. TCRdb analysed the multiplex PCR reads with MiXCR anew, one entry per CDR3 protein. The sample holds just under 750,000 distinct CDR3 sequences, around 40% seen once. The CDR3 has 15 residues. Trimming shortened V by 8 bases and J by 0 bases, and 17 bases separated the two germline ends. The germline gives CDR1 SQVTM, CDR2 ANQGSEA. The origin of this receptor is a woman between 35 and 50 years old with Graves' hyperthyroidism. This chain uses TRBV29-1 with TRBJ1-5; tentative D call: TRBD1 (5 bases). Sequenced sample: blood. This chain's CDR3 is CSHPQGGYSNQPQHF. CDR3 bases: TGCAGCCACCCCCAGGGTGGCTATAGCAATCAGCCCCAGCATTTT.